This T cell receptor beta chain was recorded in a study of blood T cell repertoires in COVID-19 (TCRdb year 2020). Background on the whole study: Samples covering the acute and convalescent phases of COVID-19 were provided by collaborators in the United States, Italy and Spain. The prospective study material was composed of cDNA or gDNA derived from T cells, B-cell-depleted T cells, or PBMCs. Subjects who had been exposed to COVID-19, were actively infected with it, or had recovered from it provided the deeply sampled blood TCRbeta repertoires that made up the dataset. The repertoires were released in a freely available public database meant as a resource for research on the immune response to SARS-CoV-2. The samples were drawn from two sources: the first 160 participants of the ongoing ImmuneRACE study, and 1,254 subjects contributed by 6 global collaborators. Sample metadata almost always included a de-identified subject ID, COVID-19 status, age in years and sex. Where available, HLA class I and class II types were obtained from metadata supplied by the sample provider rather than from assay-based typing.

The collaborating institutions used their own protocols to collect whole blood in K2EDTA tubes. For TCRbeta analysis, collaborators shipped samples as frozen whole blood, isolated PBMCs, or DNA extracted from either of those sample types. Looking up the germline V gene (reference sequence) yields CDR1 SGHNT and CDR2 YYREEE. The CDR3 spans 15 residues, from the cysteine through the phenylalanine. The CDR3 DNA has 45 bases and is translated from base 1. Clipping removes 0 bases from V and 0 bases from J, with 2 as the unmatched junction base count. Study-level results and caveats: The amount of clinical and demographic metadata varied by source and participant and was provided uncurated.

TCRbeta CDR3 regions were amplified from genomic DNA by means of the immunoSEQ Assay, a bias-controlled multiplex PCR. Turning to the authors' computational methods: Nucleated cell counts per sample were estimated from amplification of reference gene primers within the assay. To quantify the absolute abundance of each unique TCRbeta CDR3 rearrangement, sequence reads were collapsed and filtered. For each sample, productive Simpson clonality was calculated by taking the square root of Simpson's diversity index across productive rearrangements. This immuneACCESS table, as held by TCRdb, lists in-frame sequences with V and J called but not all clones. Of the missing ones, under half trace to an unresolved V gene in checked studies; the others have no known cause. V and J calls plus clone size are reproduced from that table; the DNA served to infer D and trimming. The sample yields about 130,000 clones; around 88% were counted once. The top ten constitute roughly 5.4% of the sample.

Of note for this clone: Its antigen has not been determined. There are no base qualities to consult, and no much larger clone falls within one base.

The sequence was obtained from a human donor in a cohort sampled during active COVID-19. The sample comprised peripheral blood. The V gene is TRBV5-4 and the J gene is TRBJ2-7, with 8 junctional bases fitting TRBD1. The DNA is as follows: TGTGCCAGCAGCTTGGCGACAGGGGCCTCCTACGAGCAGTACTTC. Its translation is CASSLATGASYEQYF.